This entry describes one T cell receptor beta chain. This sample is drawn from a study of shared clonotypes between healthy human individuals. In the authors' methods: Junction-only sequences without quality scores were provided by ImmunoSEQ, so filtering was different. Produced via immunoSEQ multiplex PCR; TCRdb's table is partial and in-frame only. That table gives V, J and clone size, and the DNA gave D and trimming. Of 490,000 or so clones listed, roughly 78% are singletons. The CDR3 is 13 residues long. The junction had 0 bases not matched to a gene; V was cut back by 4 bases and J by 1 base. The germline V gene has CDR1 SGHKS and CDR2 YYEKEE (reference sequence).

The receptor's source is a woman in her thirties or forties in good health. Some clones in this sample may be carry-over from other donors' samples. J is TRBJ1-2 and V is TRBV5-5, with 8 positions matching TRBD1. The sequenced sample consisted of PBMCs. The CDR3 loop is CASSGQGNYGYTF. CDR3 nucleotide sequence: TGTGCCAGCAGCGGACAGGGTAACTATGGCTACACCTTC.